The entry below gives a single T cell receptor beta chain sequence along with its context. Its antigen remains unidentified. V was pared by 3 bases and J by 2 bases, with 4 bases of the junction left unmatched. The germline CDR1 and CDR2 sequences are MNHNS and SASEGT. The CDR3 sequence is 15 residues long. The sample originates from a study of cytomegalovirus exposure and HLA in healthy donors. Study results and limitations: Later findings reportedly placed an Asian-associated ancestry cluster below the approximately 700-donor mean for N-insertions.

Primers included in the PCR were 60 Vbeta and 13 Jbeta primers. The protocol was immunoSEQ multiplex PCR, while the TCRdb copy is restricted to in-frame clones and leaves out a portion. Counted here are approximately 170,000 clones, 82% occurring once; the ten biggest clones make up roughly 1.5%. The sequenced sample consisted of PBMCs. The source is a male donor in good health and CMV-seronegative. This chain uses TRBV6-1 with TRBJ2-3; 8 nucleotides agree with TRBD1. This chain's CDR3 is CASSEGQASTDTQYF. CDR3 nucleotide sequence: TGTGCCAGCAGTGAGGGACAGGCTTCCACAGATACGCAGTATTTT.